Listed here are 4 T cell receptor beta chains from one sample, sequenced in a study of blood T cell repertoires in COVID-19. The repertoire was sequenced with immunoSEQ multiplex PCR; TCRdb's copy has only in-frame clones and lacks some. Here the sample spans fewer than 300,000 clones, approximately 89% being singletons. The specimen was peripheral blood. The origin of the receptors is a woman in her 50s with acute or convalescent COVID-19.

V and J are TRBV18 and TRBJ1-1; D possibly corresponds to TRBD1 (6 bases). The CDR3 covers 16 residues. Per germline, CDR1 KGHSH and CDR2 LQKENI. V lost 0 bases to trimming and J lost 0 bases, with 11 bases between them. CDR3 DNA sequence: TGTGCCAGCTCACCACCGCGGGGGGCCTTGAACACTGAAGCTTTCTTT. As protein: CASSPPRGALNTEAFF.

The chain links TRBV29-1 to TRBJ2-1, with 9 bases aligning to TRBD1. After removal of 3 bases from V and 7 bases from J, the junction contained 7 bases not matched to a gene. In germline, CDR1 is SQVTM, CDR2 ANQGSEA. The CDR3 extends over 14 amino acids. The CDR3 here is CSVDVQGARNEQFF. CDR3 in DNA: TGCAGCGTTGACGTACAGGGGGCGAGGAATGAGCAGTTCTTC.

The chain carries TRBV19 and TRBJ1-5; the match to TRBD1 covers 10 bases. The CDR3 runs 16 residues. Trimming cost V 8 bases and J 4 bases; bases outside gene matches: 11. CDR1 is LNHDA, CDR2 SQIVND, per germline (reference sequence). In nucleotides, the CDR3 is TGTGCCAGTCGTAATCCGGGACAGGGGAAGAATCAGCCCCAGCATTTT. Translated: CASRNPGQGKNQPQHF. The full variable domain, completed using reference TRBV19 and TRBJ1-5, is DGGITQSPKYLFRKEGQNVTLSCEQNLNHDAMYWYRQDPGQGLRLIYYSQIVNDFQKGDIAEGYSVSREKKESFPLTVTSAQKNPTAFYLCASRNPGQGKNQPQHFGDGTRLSIL.

The chain combines TRBV19 with TRBJ2-6; D possibly corresponds to TRBD1 (5 bases). Germline V CDR1 and CDR2: LNHDA, SQIVND (reference sequence). The CDR3 consists of 16 residues. V was cut by 5 bases and J by 2 bases, with 13 bases left in between. The CDR3 is CASSLRGLTGANVLTF. The CDR3 DNA is TGTGCCAGTAGTCTTAGGGGATTGACTGGGGCCAACGTCCTGACTTTC.